This T cell receptor beta chain originates from a study of blood T cell repertoires in COVID-19. Study-wide background: Samples came from the United States, Italy and Spain, spanning acute and convalescent COVID-19. The cDNA or gDNA used as material had been derived from T cells, B-cell-depleted T cells, or PBMCs.

Under the authors' procedure: Nucleated cell number was recorded as an estimate derived from reference gene primer amplification. Assay: immunoSEQ multiplex PCR; the TCRdb copy retains only in-frame clones and omits some. V, J and clone size are taken as reported in that table, and D and trimming were inferred from the DNA itself. The sample holds tens of thousands of clones; under 90% are singletons and the top ten take 12%. The CDR3 length is 14 residues. Trimming removed 5 bases at V and 4 bases at J, with 13 bases between. CDR1 is SGHVS and CDR2 is FQNEAQ in the germline V gene. Specimen: peripheral blood. The TCR comes from a human donor in a cohort sampled during active COVID-19. This chain joins TRBV7-8 and TRBJ2-3, with D hard to call. This chain's CDR3 is CASSPPRYSDTQYF. The DNA of the CDR3 is TGTGCCAGCAGCCCCCCGCGGTATTCAGATACGCAGTATTTT.